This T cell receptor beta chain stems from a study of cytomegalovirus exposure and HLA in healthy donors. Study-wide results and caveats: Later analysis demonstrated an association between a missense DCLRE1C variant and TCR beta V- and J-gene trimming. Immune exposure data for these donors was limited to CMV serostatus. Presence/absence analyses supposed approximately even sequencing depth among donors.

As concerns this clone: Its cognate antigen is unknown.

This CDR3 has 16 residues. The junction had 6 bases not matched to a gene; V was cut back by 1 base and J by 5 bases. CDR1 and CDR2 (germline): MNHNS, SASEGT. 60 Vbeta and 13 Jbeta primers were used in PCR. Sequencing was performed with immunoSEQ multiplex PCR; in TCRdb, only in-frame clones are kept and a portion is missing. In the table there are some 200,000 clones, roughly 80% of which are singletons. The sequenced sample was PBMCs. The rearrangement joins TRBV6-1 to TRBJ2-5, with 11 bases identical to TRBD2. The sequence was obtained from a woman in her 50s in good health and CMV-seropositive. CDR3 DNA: TGTGCCAGCAGTGAAGGGACTAGCGGGTGGGGGGAGACCCAGTACTTC. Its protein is CASSEGTSGWGETQYF.